This T cell receptor beta chain was sequenced in a study of blood T cell repertoires in COVID-19. Recruitment covered under 25 US areas and drew participants whose ages spanned roughly 18 to 100 years. The data were produced by immunoSEQ multiplex PCR, yet TCRdb's version contains in-frame clones alone and is incomplete. This table has about 300,000 clones, 85% to 90% appearing once. CDR1 and CDR2 from the germline V gene are SGDLS and YYNGEE. The CDR3 sequence is 16 residues long. The V end lost 4 bases, the J end lost 0 bases, and 16 bases lay between the germline ends. This receptor was obtained from a man aged 25 to 40 who had recovered from COVID-19. The chain uses TRBV9 and TRBJ1-1; no firm D call. Source material: PBMCs or T cells enriched from blood (not recorded which). This CDR3 is CASSPPRGTVNTEAFF. Written as DNA, the CDR3 is TGTGCCAGCAGCCCCCCCCGGGGTACGGTGAACACTGAAGCTTTCTTT.